These 26 T cell receptor beta chains were all obtained from the same sample, sequenced in a study of neoadjuvant nivolumab and ipilimumab in lung cancer. TCRdb's table, derived via immunoSEQ multiplex PCR, lists solely in-frame clones and lacks some. The top ten clones hold 7% to 10% of a sample with more than 20,000 clones, around four fifths of them seen once. The material sequenced was tumor tissue, taken after neoadjuvant nivolumab, alone or with ipilimumab, at or shortly before surgery. These receptors were obtained from an adult with non-small cell lung cancer.

In this sample, this clone turned up once. The chain links TRBV6-5 to TRBJ1-2, with D hard to call. The CDR3 spans 14 residues. Germline CDR1 is MNHEY and CDR2 is SVGAGI. V lost 6 bases and J lost 4, with 15 bases in between. The CDR3 spells CASRPLDMSYGYTF. The CDR3 region has the DNA TGTGCCAGCAGACCCCTCGATATGAGCTATGGCTACACCTTC.

The J gene is TRBJ2-3, the V gene TRBV9; 9 bases are a match to TRBD2. The CDR3 loop spans 17 amino acids. With V trimmed by 4 bases and J by 5 bases, 14 bases remained unmatched. Germline V gene data show CDR1 as SGDLS and CDR2 as YYNGEE. CDR3 nucleotide sequence: TGTGCCAGCAGCCCAAAAAATAGCGGGAGCCTTGGAGATACGCAGTATTTT. This encodes CASSPKNSGSLGDTQYF.

This chain uses TRBV11-2 with TRBJ1-1; D gene uncertain. V was shortened by 6 bases and J by 8 bases, with 7 bases between the two germline ends. Germline CDR1 and CDR2: SGHAT and FQNNGV. This CDR3 region has 10 residues. The CDR3 bases are TGTGCCAGCAGGGAGGTCGAAGCTTTCTTT. Its protein is CASREVEAFF.

The rearrangement uses TRBV7-2 and TRBJ2-7, with 9 positions matching TRBD2. CDR1 and CDR2 from the germline V gene are SGHTA and FQGNSA. The length of the CDR3 is 15 residues. V shed 5 bases, J shed 4 bases, and the junction held 9 bases outside the gene matches. CDR3 in DNA: TGTGCCAGCAGCCCTGGGAGTAGCGGGGGTTACGAGCAGTACTTC. Residues: CASSPGSSGGYEQYF.

The J gene is TRBJ1-1, the V gene TRBV6-5, with D uncertain. Germline V gene sequence: CDR1 MNHEY, CDR2 SVGAGI. There are 14 residues in the CDR3. V lost 4 bases to trimming and J lost 7 bases, with 16 bases between them. The CDR3 DNA reads TGTGCCAGCAGTTCGAAGGTGAGCCGCGGTGAAGCTTTCTTT. It specifies CASSSKVSRGEAFF.

V gene TRBV6-5 combines with J gene TRBJ2-4; the match to TRBD2 covers 10 bases. Germline trimming cut 6 bases from V and 8 bases from J; bases unmatched to any gene: 10. The germline gives CDR1 MNHEY, CDR2 SVGAGI. The CDR3 runs to 15 residues. The CDR3 DNA reads TGTGCCAGCAGGTTAAAGCGGGAGGGCTTTTACATTCAGTACTTC. Translated: CASRLKREGFYIQYF.

The chain carries TRBV29-1 and TRBJ2-3; D could derive from TRBD1 or TRBD2 (5 bases each). The CDR3 is 16 residues long. In germline, CDR1 is SQVTM, CDR2 ANQGSEA. The V end lost 4 bases, the J end lost 2 bases, and 19 bases lay between the germline ends. Here the CDR3 reads CSVATTVGAFTDTQYF. The CDR3 DNA follows: TGCAGCGTTGCAACCACCGTCGGGGCCTTCACAGATACGCAGTATTTT.

The genes are TRBV5-4 and TRBJ1-1; 9 bases match TRBD1. CDR3 size: 19 residues. V was pared by 3 bases and J by 4 bases, with 19 bases of the junction left unmatched. In germline, CDR1 is SGHNT, CDR2 YYREEE (reference sequence). CDR3 loop: CASSSRGQGTTRGGTEAFF. CDR3 nucleotides: TGTGCCAGCAGCTCCCGAGGACAGGGGACTACCCGAGGGGGCACTGAAGCTTTCTTT.

The chain uses TRBV6-1 and TRBJ2-5; 7 positions agree with TRBD1. V was clipped by 7 bases and J by 3 bases; unmatched bases: 5. Germline lookup yields CDR1 MNHNS and CDR2 SASEGT. The CDR3 loop spans 13 amino acids. In nucleotides, the CDR3 is TGTGCCAGCAAGACAGGGATTAAAGAGACCCAGTACTTC. This gives the protein CASKTGIKETQYF.

This chain uses TRBV7-9 with TRBJ1-1, with D perhaps TRBD1 (5 bases). Germline CDR1 is SEHNR and CDR2 is FQNEAQ (reference sequence). The CDR3 loop spans 13 amino acids. Trimming took 4 bases from V and 2 from J, leaving 8 bases between them. CDR3: CASSWGENTEAFF. The CDR3 coding sequence is TGTGCCAGCAGCTGGGGGGAAAACACTGAAGCTTTCTTT.

This chain joins TRBV11-2 and TRBJ2-1; D may be TRBD2 (6 bases). This CDR3 is 16 amino acids long. V shed 5 bases and J shed 2 bases, with 16 bases lying between them. The germline V gene has CDR1 SGHAT and CDR2 FQNNGV. The CDR3 region is CASSRGLAKTYNEQFF. Here the CDR3 DNA reads TGTGCCAGCAGCCGCGGGCTAGCGAAAACCTACAATGAGCAGTTCTTC.

This chain links TRBV5-6 with TRBJ2-7; TRBD1 is a possible D gene (6 bases). Trimming removed 2 bases from V and 3 bases from J, with 12 bases in between. Germline CDR1 and CDR2: SGHDT and YYEEEE. The CDR3 is 14 amino acids. CDR3 DNA sequence: TGTGCCAGCAGCTTCACAGGGTGGGGCTACGAGCAGTACTTC. It yields the protein CASSFTGWGYEQYF.

The rearrangement joins TRBV6-5 to TRBJ1-5; D is perhaps TRBD1 (6 bases). Germline CDR1 MNHEY, CDR2 SVGAGI. Trimming removed 7 bases at V and 3 bases at J, with 10 bases between. The CDR3 runs to 13 residues. This CDR3 is CASTGGLNQPQHF. For the CDR3, the DNA is TGTGCCAGCACCGGGGGGCTCAATCAGCCCCAGCATTTT.

This clone showed up just a few times. The chain couples TRBV6-6 to TRBJ2-5; 8 nucleotides align to TRBD2. CDR3 size: 14 residues. Germline CDR1 is MNHNY and CDR2 is SVGAGI (reference sequence). J was trimmed by 5 bases and V by 6 bases; bases with no gene match: 8. For the CDR3, the DNA is TGTGCCAGCAGCCCCCCGGGACTAGATGAGACCCAGTACTTC. This sequence encodes CASSPPGLDETQYF.

A word on this clone: The sample has other DNA sequences that encode this CDR3 too. The chain is built from TRBV5-1 and TRBJ1-1; D is perhaps TRBD1 (6 bases). The CDR3 consists of 14 residues. Trimming left V 4 bases short and J 0 bases short, with 10 bases between. From germline, CDR1 is SGHRS and CDR2 YFSETQ. The CDR3 reads CASSLDSLNTEAFF. In nucleotides, the CDR3 is TGCGCCAGCAGCCTGGACAGTTTGAACACTGAAGCTTTCTTT.

The chain employs TRBV2 and TRBJ2-1, with TRBD2 identical over 9 bases. Trimming removed 8 bases from V and 4 bases from J; junction bases left unmatched: 6. The CDR3 spans 14 residues. Germline loops: CDR1 SNHLY, CDR2 FYNNEI. CDR3 loop: CASLLAGLYNEQFF. CDR3 nucleotide sequence: TGTGCCAGCCTCCTAGCGGGGCTGTACAATGAGCAGTTCTTC.

The chain recombines TRBV5-1 with TRBJ2-5, with 9 nucleotides matching TRBD2. J lost 4 bases, V lost 5 bases, and 6 bases had no gene match. The CDR3 is made up of 14 amino acids. Germline CDR1 SGHRS, CDR2 YFSETQ. The CDR3 bases are TGCGCCAGCAGTGTAGCGGGAGAGGGAGAGACCCAGTACTTC. Encoded protein: CASSVAGEGETQYF.

The V and J genes are TRBV5-1 and TRBJ2-1; tentatively, D is TRBD1 or TRBD2 (5 bases each). With 5 bases removed from V and 9 bases from J, the gap between germline ends came to 24 bases. This CDR3 comprises 16 residues. Germline-derived CDR1 and CDR2 are SGHRS and YFSETQ. The CDR3 region has the DNA TGCGCCAGCAGTAAGGACGGGACCAACAAGTGGAGTGAGCAGTTCTTC. It is translated as CASSKDGTNKWSEQFF.

The rearrangement uses TRBV6-6 and TRBJ1-2; the D gene is possibly TRBD1 (5 bases). This CDR3 spans 16 amino acids. V dropped 2 bases and J dropped 3 bases, with 16 bases sitting between them. Per the germline V gene, CDR1 is MNHNY and CDR2 is SVGAGI (reference sequence). Written as DNA, the CDR3 is TGTGCCAGCAGTTACGTTCAGGGCCTTCCTCACTATGGCTACACCTTC. It specifies CASSYVQGLPHYGYTF.

The CDR3 sequence: CASSKLAGGSTDTQYF. The CDR3 DNA is TGTGCCAGCAGCAAACTAGCGGGAGGCAGCACAGATACGCAGTATTTT. The chain uses TRBV7-8 and TRBJ2-3; 12 bases align to TRBD2. CDR1 is SGHVS, CDR2 FQNEAQ, per germline. Trimming at V came to 5 bases and at J to 0 bases, leaving 3 bases not matched to a gene. CDR3 length equals 16 residues.

The J gene is TRBJ2-3, the V gene TRBV10-1; D tentatively reads TRBD1 or TRBD2 (5 bases each). Per the germline V gene, CDR1 is WNHNN and CDR2 is SYGVQD (reference sequence). The CDR3 runs to 14 residues. V lost 2 bases and J 2 bases, leaving 8 bases between the germline ends. CDR3 protein: CASSEKGTTDTQYF. The CDR3 DNA is TGCGCCAGCAGTGAGAAGGGGACCACAGATACGCAGTATTTT.

The chain employs TRBV5-6 and TRBJ2-7; TRBD2 is a possible D gene (5 bases). The CDR3 contains 12 residues. Germline V gives CDR1 SGHDT, CDR2 YYEEEE. Trimming removed 4 bases at V and 5 bases at J, with 10 bases between. CDR3 sequence: CASSPYGNEQYF. CDR3 sequence (DNA): TGTGCCAGCAGCCCTTACGGGAACGAGCAGTACTTC.

The J gene is TRBJ2-5, the V gene TRBV5-1; 11 nucleotides agree with TRBD1. Germline CDR1 SGHRS, CDR2 YFSETQ. V lost 0 bases to trimming and J lost 4 bases; unmatched junction nucleotides: 5. The length of the CDR3 is 16 residues. The CDR3 region has the DNA TGCGCCAGCAGCTTGGCGGGACAGGGGGTAGCAGAGACCCAGTACTTC. Encoded protein: CASSLAGQGVAETQYF.

J is TRBJ2-3 and V is TRBV5-1, with TRBD2 identical over 8 bases. CDR3 length equals 15 residues. The germline gives CDR1 SGHRS, CDR2 YFSETQ. The J segment lost 4 bases and the V segment lost 3 bases, leaving 7 bases of the junction unmatched. CDR3 bases: TGCGCCAGCAGCTACCAACTAGCGGTTCCAGATACGCAGTATTTT. It yields the protein CASSYQLAVPDTQYF.

This clone was seen just once. CDR3 DNA: TGTGCTAGTGGTTTGGTACAAACCTATGGCTACACCTTC. Protein sequence: CASGLVQTYGYTF. The chain uses TRBV12-5 and TRBJ1-2; D unresolved. V lost 0 bases to trimming and J lost 4 bases, with 6 bases between them. This CDR3 contains 13 residues. Germline lookup yields CDR1 LGHNT and CDR2 FRNRAP.

This clone has just a few counts. The chain employs TRBV6-1 and TRBJ1-1; D possibly corresponds to TRBD1 (5 bases). The CDR3 is made up of 12 amino acids. CDR1 MNHNS and CDR2 SASEGT come from the germline V gene. V lost 4 bases and J 6 bases, leaving 9 bases between the germline ends. The CDR3 loop reads CASSVQVSEAFF. The CDR3 DNA follows: TGTGCCAGCAGTGTACAGGTCTCTGAAGCTTTCTTT.